This T cell receptor beta chain was captured in a study of human T cells and chemical hapten exposure. As for the study in general: The study traced per-sample TCR yield variation mainly to small differences in pooled library volumes. Study-wide findings and caveats: No shift was seen in TCRs above 1 in 1000 frequency with DPC sensitization.

Time point reported: healthy volunteer bleed at 6 weeks. The template was total RNA from unfractionated whole blood. This clonotype was seen ten or more times. As yet, its antigen is unknown. For the library, individual cDNA molecules each received unique molecular identifiers. Per the authors' pipeline: Sample-level TCR yields exhibited a median of about 96,000, with a range of roughly 20,000 to 690,600. TCRdb re-derived calls from the RACE reads in MiXCR, one entry per CDR3 protein. Clone size and V and J calls follow TCRdb, not the original study. The data contain about 77,000 distinct CDR3 sequences, around 9.4% of them singletons. There are 16 residues in the CDR3. Germline lookup yields CDR1 LGHDT and CDR2 YNNKEL (reference sequence). Between the trimmed V and J ends, which lost 6 bases and 1 base, there was a span of 18 bases.

Sequenced input: whole blood. V gene TRBV3-1 combines with J gene TRBJ2-5; D not resolved. The sequence came from a female donor in good health. Some clones in this sample may be carry-over from other donors' samples. The DNA for the CDR3 is TGTGCCAGCAGTCGACTTCTGGGGATGCCCCAAGAGACCCAGTACTTC. As protein: CASSRLLGMPQETQYF.